This TCR beta chain was profiled in a study of blood T cell repertoires in COVID-19. Across the study: Samples representing acute and convalescent COVID-19 were sourced from the United States, Italy and Spain.

Deletions cut 6 bases from V and 0 bases from J, with 12 bases between. The CDR3 is 15 residues long. Germline V gene sequence: CDR1 MDHEN, CDR2 SYDVKM. The repertoire was sequenced with immunoSEQ multiplex PCR; TCRdb's copy has only in-frame clones and lacks some. The table has approximately 88,000 clones, roughly nine tenths seen once. The sequenced sample consisted of peripheral blood. The receptor was derived from a male donor with acute or convalescent COVID-19. The chain has TRBV28 and TRBJ1-3; D is uncertain. CDR3 sequence (DNA): TGTGCCAGCAGAACAGAGTCTGGCTCTGGAAACACCATATATTTT. Translating it yields CASRTESGSGNTIYF.